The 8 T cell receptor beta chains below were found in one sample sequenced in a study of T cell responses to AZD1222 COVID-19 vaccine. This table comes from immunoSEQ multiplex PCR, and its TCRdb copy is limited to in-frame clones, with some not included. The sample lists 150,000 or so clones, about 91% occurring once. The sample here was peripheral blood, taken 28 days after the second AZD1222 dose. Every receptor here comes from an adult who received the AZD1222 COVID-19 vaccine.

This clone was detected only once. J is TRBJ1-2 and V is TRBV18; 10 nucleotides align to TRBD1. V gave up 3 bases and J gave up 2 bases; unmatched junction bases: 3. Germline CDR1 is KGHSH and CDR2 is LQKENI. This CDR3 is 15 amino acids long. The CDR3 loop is CASSPADRGNYGYTF. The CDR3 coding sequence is TGTGCCAGCTCACCCGCGGACAGGGGGAACTATGGCTACACCTTC.

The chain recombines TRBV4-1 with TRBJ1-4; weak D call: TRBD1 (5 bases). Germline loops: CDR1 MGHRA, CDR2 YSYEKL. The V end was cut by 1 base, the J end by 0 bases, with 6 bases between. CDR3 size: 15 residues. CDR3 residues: CASSQAGTTNEKLFF. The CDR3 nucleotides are TGCGCCAGCAGCCAAGCAGGGACAACTAATGAAAAACTGTTTTTT.

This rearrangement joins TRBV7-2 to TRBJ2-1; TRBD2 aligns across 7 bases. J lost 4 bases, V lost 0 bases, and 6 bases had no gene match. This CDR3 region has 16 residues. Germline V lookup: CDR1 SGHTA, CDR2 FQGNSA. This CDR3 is CASSLAALAPYNEQFF. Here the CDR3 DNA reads TGTGCCAGCAGCTTAGCCGCACTAGCGCCATACAATGAGCAGTTCTTC.

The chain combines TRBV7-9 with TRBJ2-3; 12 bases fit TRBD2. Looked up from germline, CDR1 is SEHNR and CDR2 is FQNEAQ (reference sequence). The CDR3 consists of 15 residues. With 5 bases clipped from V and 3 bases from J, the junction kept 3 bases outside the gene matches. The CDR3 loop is CASSLTSGRTDTQYF. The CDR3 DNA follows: TGTGCCAGCAGCCTGACTAGCGGGAGAACAGATACGCAGTATTTT.

In DNA, the CDR3 is TGTGCCAGCAGTTTCCTGGGCCAAGGCTACACCTTC. Translation gives CASSFLGQGYTF. The chain links TRBV28 to TRBJ1-2; D remains unclear. This CDR3 region has 12 residues. Germline assignment: CDR1 MDHEN and CDR2 SYDVKM. V was cut by 3 bases and J by 8 bases, with 10 bases left in between.

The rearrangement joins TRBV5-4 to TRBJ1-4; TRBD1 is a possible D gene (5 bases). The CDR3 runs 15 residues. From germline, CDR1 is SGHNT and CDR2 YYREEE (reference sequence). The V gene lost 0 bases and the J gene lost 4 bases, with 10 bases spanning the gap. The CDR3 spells CASSLGGGNNEKLFF. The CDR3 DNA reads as TGTGCCAGCAGCTTGGGTGGGGGGAATAATGAAAAACTGTTTTTT.

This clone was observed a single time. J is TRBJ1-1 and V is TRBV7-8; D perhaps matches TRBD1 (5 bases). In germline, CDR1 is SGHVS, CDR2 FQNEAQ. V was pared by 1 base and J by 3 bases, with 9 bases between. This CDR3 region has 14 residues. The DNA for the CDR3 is TGTGCCAGCAGCTTAGAGGGGCGGTACACTGAAGCTTTCTTT. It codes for CASSLEGRYTEAFF.

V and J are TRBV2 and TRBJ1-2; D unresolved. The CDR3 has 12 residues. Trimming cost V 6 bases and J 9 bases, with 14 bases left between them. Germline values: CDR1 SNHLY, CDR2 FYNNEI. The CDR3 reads CASSPEGYSYTF. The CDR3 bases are TGTGCCAGCAGCCCCGAGGGATACAGCTACACCTTC. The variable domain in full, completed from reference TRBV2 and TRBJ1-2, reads EPEVTQTPSHQVTQMGQEVILRCVPISNHLYFYWYRQILGQKVEFLVSFYNNEISEKSEIFDDQFSVERPDGSNFTLKIRSTKLEDSAMYFCASSPEGYSYTFGSGTRLTVV.